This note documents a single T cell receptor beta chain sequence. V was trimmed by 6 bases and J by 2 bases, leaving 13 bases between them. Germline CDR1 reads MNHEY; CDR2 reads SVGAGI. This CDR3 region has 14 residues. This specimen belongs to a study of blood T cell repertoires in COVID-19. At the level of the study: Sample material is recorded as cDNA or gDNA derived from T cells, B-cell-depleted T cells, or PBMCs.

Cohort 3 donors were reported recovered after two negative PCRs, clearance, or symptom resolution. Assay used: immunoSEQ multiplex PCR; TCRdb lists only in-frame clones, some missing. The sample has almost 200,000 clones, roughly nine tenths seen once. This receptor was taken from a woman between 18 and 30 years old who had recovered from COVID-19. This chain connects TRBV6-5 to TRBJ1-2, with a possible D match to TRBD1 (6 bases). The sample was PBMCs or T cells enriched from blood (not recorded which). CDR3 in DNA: TGTGCCAGCAGCCCCTACAGGGCCAACTATGGCTACACCTTC. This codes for CASSPYRANYGYTF.